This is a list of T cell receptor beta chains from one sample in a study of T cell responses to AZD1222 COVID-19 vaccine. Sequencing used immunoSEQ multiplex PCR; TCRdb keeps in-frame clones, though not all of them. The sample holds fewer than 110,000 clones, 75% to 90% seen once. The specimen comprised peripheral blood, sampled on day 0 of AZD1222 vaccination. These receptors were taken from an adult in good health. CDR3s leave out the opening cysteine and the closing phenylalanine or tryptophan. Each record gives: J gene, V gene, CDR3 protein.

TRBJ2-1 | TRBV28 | ASSFLSPRVRNEQF
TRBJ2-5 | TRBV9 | ASSAPSLQETQY
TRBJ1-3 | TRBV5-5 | ASSLAASGNTIY
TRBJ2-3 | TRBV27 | ASRGVYTSTDTQY
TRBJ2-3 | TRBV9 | ASSVAGRTDTQY
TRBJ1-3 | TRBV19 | ASSTDNSGNTIY
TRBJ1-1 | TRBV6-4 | ASKRDGSRTEAF
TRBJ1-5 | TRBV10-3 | AISSGGRQPQH
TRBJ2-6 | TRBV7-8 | ASSLSGAGANVLT
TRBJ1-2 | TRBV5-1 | ASSPTGIRYRNYGYT
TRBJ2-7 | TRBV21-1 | ASSKENGTGVPRPYEQY
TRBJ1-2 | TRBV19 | ASSIAFMRGHGYT
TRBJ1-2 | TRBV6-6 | ASSSQGLRGYT
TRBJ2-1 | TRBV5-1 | ASAGTSGPNEQF
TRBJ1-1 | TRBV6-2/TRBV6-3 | ASSPGTEYTEAF
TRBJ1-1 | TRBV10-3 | AIRGAQFTEAF
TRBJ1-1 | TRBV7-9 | ASSADRSDTEAF
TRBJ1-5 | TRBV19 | ASHRDTDQPQH
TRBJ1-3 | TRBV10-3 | AISLGTSGNTIY
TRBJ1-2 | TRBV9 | ASSVGTGATNYGYT
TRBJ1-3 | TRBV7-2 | ASSLGAGGGNTIY
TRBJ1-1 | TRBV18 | ASSPPNRGDTEAF
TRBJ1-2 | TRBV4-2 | ASSLSVGANYGYT